Given below is one T cell receptor beta chain in context. Antigen: not known. Other DNA sequences in the sample encode the same CDR3. The entry originates in a study of cytotoxic CD8 clonotypes in ibrutinib-treated CLL. Points from the study as a whole: At baseline, clonality was higher than in age-matched healthy donors and correlated with CD8+ counts.

Deep sequencing aimed at 1 in 200,000 to 1 in 1 million T cells' resolution. The assay was immunoSEQ multiplex PCR, and TCRdb's table has in-frame clones only and misses some. Altogether fewer than 400,000 clones are present, 67% being singletons, with the ten largest covering roughly 6.3%. V dropped 0 bases and J dropped 0 bases, with 5 bases sitting between them. CDR3 length: 14 amino acids. Germline CDR1 and CDR2: KGHSH and LQKENI. The TCR beta libraries used 1.5 to 2 micrograms of genomic DNA that came from cryopreserved PBMCs. Sample: PBMCs, taken after 36 months of ibrutinib treatment. The sequence came from a human donor with chronic lymphocytic leukemia. The V call is TRBV18, the J call TRBJ1-1; D not certain. The CDR3 coding sequence is TGTGCCAGCTCACCACCTGGGGTGAACACTGAAGCTTTCTTT. It yields the protein CASSPPGVNTEAFF.